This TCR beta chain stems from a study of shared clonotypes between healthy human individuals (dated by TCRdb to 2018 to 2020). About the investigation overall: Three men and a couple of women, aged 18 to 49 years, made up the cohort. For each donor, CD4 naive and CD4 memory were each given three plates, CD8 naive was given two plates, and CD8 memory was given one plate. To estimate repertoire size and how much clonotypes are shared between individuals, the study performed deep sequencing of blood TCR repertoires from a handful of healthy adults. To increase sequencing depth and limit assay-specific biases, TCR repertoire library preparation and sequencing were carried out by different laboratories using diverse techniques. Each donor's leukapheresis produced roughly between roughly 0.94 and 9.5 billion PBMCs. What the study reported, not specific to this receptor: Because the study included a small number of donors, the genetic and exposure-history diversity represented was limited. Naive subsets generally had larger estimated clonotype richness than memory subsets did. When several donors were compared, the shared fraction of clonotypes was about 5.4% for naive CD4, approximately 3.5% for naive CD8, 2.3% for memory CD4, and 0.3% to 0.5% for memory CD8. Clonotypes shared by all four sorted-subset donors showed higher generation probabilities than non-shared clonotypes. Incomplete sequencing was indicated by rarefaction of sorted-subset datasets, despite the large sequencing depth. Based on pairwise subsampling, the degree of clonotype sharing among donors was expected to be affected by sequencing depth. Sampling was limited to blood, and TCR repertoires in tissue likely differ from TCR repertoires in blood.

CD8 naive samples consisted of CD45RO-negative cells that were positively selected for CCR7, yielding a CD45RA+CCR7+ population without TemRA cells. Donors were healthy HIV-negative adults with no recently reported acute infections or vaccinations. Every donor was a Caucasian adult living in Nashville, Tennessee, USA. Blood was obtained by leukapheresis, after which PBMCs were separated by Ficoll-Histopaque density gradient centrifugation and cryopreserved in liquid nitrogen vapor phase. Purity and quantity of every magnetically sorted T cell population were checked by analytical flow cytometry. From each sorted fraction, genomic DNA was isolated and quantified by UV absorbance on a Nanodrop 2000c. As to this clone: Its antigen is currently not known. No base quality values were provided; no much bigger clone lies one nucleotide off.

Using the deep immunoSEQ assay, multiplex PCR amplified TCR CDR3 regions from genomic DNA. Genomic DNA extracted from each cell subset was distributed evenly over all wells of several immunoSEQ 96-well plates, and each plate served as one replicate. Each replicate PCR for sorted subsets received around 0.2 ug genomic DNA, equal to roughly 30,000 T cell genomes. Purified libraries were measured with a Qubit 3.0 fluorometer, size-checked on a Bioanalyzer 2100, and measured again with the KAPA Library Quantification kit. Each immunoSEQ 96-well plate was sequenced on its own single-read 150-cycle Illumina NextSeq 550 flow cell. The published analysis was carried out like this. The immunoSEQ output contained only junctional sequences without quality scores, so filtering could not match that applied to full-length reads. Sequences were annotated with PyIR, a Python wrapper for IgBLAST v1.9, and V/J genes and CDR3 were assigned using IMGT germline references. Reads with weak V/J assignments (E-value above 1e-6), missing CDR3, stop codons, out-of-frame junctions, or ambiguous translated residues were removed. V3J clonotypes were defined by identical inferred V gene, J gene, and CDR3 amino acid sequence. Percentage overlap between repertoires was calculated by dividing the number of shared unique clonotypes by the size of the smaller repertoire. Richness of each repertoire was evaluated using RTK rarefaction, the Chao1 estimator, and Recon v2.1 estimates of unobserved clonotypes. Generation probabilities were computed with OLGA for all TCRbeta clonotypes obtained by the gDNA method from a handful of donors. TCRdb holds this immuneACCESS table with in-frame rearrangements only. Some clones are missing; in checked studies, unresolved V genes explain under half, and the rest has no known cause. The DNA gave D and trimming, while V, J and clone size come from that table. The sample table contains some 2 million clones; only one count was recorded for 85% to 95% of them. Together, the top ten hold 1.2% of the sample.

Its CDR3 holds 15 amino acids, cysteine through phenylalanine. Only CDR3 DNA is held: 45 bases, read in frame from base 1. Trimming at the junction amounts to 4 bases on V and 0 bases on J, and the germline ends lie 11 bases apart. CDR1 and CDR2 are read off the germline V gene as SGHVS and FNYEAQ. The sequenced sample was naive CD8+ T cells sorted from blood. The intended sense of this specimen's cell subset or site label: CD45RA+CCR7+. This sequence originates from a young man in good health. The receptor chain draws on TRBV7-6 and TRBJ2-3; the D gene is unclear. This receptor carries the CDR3 CASSYRYTSTDTQYF. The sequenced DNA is TGTGCCAGCAGCTATCGGTATACTAGCACAGATACGCAGTATTTT.